The source of this T cell receptor (beta chain) is a study of PD-L1 blockade in urothelial cancer. Study-wide context: Males with bladder-origin urothelial cancer constituted about 85% of the roughly 30 patients. Blood analysis took place 3 weeks (second dose) and 6 weeks after treatment start. Study results and limitations: Pretreatment TCR clonality in blood under the median foretold superior survival.

Data came from immunoSEQ multiplex PCR; TCRdb stores just in-frame clones and leaves some out. The sample includes just over 50,000 clones, around 86% of them seen just once. Turning to this clone: What it recognizes is unknown.

Germline CDR1 reads SQVTM; CDR2 reads ANQGSEA. The ends lost 6 bases at V and 2 bases at J; junction bases unmatched: 4. There are 13 residues in the CDR3. The chain carries TRBV29-1 and TRBJ1-1; 9 positions agree with TRBD1. The source material was PBMCs, sampled around atezolizumab (anti-PD-L1) treatment. The TCR originated in a man between 60 and 75 years old with urothelial cancer. The CDR3 loop is CSVGDRVNTEAFF. CDR3 nucleotide sequence: TGCAGCGTGGGGGACAGGGTTAACACTGAAGCTTTCTTT. The variable domain in full, completed from reference TRBV29-1 and TRBJ1-1, reads SAVISQKPSRDICQRGTSLTIQCQVDSQVTMMFWYRQQPGQSLTLIATANQGSEATYESGFVIDKFPISRPNLTFSTLTVSNMSPEDSSIYLCSVGDRVNTEAFFGQGTRLTVV.